Each of the 21 T cell receptor beta chains below was sequenced from the same sample in a study of tumor-infiltrating lymphocytes in primary liver carcinoma (dated by TCRdb to the late 2010s). Blood RNA was extracted from unsorted whole blood with TRIzol reagent; germline DNA came from the DNeasy Blood & Tissue kit. TCRdb lists the instrument as Illumina HiSeq 2500. Starting from about 500 ng total RNA, TCRbeta-specific cDNA was produced by reverse transcription with a constant-region primer and ProtoScript II reverse transcriptase. TCRbeta libraries were built with three nested multiplex PCR rounds, a slightly modified ARM-PCR procedure. Each of the first two PCR rounds ran for around 10 cycles using multiplex TRBV1-TRBV30 forward primers together with a Cbeta reverse primer. The public reads were reanalyzed by TCRdb: fastp trimming at Q25, MiXCR alignment, in-frame beta chains only. Rows matching on CDR3 protein sequence are summarized as one entry with the most common DNA and genes. In this sample the table shows hundreds of thousands of distinct CDR3 sequences, approximately 54% of which occur a single time. Clones ranked in the top ten supply about a sixth of the sample.

The sample was peripheral blood. These receptors came from a young woman with primary liver carcinoma and hepatitis B virus infection.

The CDR3 protein is CASSVPRRGRLFF. DNA of the CDR3: TGTGCCAGCAGCGTCCCTCGGCGCGGGAGATTGTTCTTC. The gene calls are TRBV9 and TRBJ2-1, with TRBD2 matching 7 bases. Germline V gene sequence: CDR1 SGDLS, CDR2 YYNGEE. CDR3 length: 13 amino acids. The V gene end was trimmed by 2 bases and the J gene end by 15 bases; junction bases not matched to a gene: 11.

This clonotype appeared many times. V usage is TRBV5-4 and J usage is TRBJ1-2; no firm D call. Trimming cost V 4 bases and J 0 bases, with 10 bases left between them. CDR3 length equals 14 residues. In germline, CDR1 is SGHNT, CDR2 YYREEE (reference sequence). The chain's CDR3 is CASSPFPTNYGYTF. CDR3 DNA: TGTGCCAGCAGCCCATTTCCGACTAACTATGGCTACACCTTC.

About this clonotype: At one of its ends the junction is not consistent with the germline gene, which may arise from a read error. This rearrangement joins TRBV28 to TRBJ2-7, with D unclear. Germline CDR1 MDHEN, CDR2 SYDVKM. The CDR3 length is 13 residues. The CDR3 DNA follows: TGTGCCAGCAGGGGCCTTGATAGGTACGTGCAGTACTTC. Residues: CASRGLDRYVQYF.

This clonotype was found a few times. This rearrangement joins TRBV6-5 to TRBJ2-7, with 8 positions matching TRBD2. Germline values: CDR1 MNHEY, CDR2 SVGAGI. J was trimmed by 5 bases and V by 0 bases; bases with no gene match: 9. The CDR3 extends over 16 amino acids. The CDR3 sequence: CASSYSIGGRSHEQYF. The CDR3 nucleotides read TGTGCCAGCAGTTACTCGATTGGCGGGAGGTCCCACGAGCAGTACTTC.

Note on this clonotype: A much larger clone lies one base from this, so it may be a read error. The CDR3 loop reads CASSHVQGAVEKLFF. The CDR3 DNA is TGTGCCAGCAGCCATGTCCAGGGGGCTGTAGAAAAACTGTTTTTT. The chain recombines TRBV4-2 with TRBJ1-4, with TRBD1 matching 8 bases. The germline V gene has CDR1 LGHNA and CDR2 YNFKEQ. With V trimmed by 3 bases and J by 8 bases, 8 bases remained unmatched. This CDR3 contains 15 residues.

The chain joins TRBV7-9 to TRBJ2-1; 10 positions agree with TRBD2. Germline V gene data show CDR1 as SEHNR and CDR2 as FQNEAQ (reference sequence). V gave up 6 bases and J gave up 7 bases; unmatched junction bases: 9. CDR3 size: 15 residues. The CDR3 protein is CASSSSGRGGNEQFF. The CDR3, as DNA: TGTGCCAGCAGTTCGAGCGGGAGGGGAGGGAATGAGCAGTTCTTC.

This chain joins TRBV11-1 and TRBJ1-2; D unclear. Trimming took 4 bases from V and 5 from J, leaving 17 bases between them. This CDR3 has 15 residues. Per the germline V gene, CDR1 is SGHAT and CDR2 is FQDESV (reference sequence). The CDR3 sequence: CASSSHREPEYGYTF. The CDR3, as DNA: TGTGCCAGCAGCTCGCATAGAGAGCCAGAGTATGGCTACACCTTC.

With regard to this clonotype: An end of the junction differs from the germline gene, which may be a read error. The chain joins TRBV11-2 to TRBJ1-1, with a tentative D call TRBD1 (5 bases). From germline, CDR1 is SGHAT and CDR2 FQNNGV. This CDR3 is built from 15 residues. Written as DNA, the CDR3 is TGTGCCAGCGGCTTAGCCCCGCGGGGGTGTACTGAAGCTTTCTTT. Its translation is CASGLAPRGCTEAFF.

Concerning this clonotype: This may be a read error: a much more frequent sequence differs by one nucleotide. The V and J genes are TRBV7-8 and TRBJ2-5; 7 nucleotides align to TRBD1. Germline CDR1 reads SGHVS; CDR2 reads FQNEAQ. The CDR3 is made up of 15 amino acids. For the CDR3, the DNA is TGTACCAGCAGCGCAAACAGGGGTCGGCAAGAGACCCAGTACTTC. Translated: CTSSANRGRQETQYF.

This clonotype appeared many times. This chain joins TRBV29-1 and TRBJ2-3, with D possibly called TRBD1 or TRBD2 (5 bases each). Trimming took 1 base from V and 7 from J, leaving 9 bases between them. From germline, CDR1 is SQVTM and CDR2 ANQGSEA. The CDR3 runs 12 residues. The CDR3 coding sequence is TGCAGCGTTGAAGGGGGGAGCCATACGCAGTATTTT. Translating it yields CSVEGGSHTQYF.

This clonotype was counted ten times or more. The V gene is TRBV6-6, the J gene TRBJ1-3; D not certain. Trimming pared 11 bases from V and 3 bases from J, leaving 14 bases between. The CDR3 length is 13 residues. Germline V gene lookup returns CDR1 MNHNY and CDR2 SVGAGI (reference sequence). CDR3 nucleotides: TGTGCCTGTGGATGGGCTCGTGGAAACACCATATATTTT. Translation gives CACGWARGNTIYF.

A word on this clonotype: A much larger clone lies a single base off, so this may be a read error. The CDR3 sequence: CASSFGHLYEQYF. The CDR3 DNA is TGTGCCAGCAGTTTCGGGCATCTCTACGAGCAGTACTTC. The chain is built from TRBV6-5 and TRBJ2-7; no clear D gene. Germline V gene data show CDR1 as MNHEY and CDR2 as SVGAGI. Trimming took off 4 bases at V and 3 bases at J, with 10 bases between the two ends. This CDR3 spans 13 amino acids.

This clonotype has ten or more counts. V gene TRBV6-5 combines with J gene TRBJ2-1; 9 bases match TRBD2. Germline loops: CDR1 MNHEY, CDR2 SVGAGI. The CDR3 totals 16 residues. The junction had 13 bases not matched to a gene; V was cut back by 6 bases and J by 7 bases. CDR3 loop: CASSYGPREGQNEQFF. The CDR3, as DNA: TGTGCCAGCAGCTACGGACCGCGGGAGGGCCAAAATGAGCAGTTCTTC.

As regards this clonotype: This may arise from a read error, as a much more abundant clone is one base away. The chain recombines TRBV4-1 with TRBJ2-7, with D perhaps matching TRBD1 (7 bases). CDR1 is MGHRA and CDR2 is YSYEKL in the germline V gene. This CDR3 region has 15 residues. CDR3 in amino acids: CASNQADREAGEQYF. The DNA of the CDR3 is TGCGCCAGCAACCAAGCTGACAGGGAGGCCGGGGAGCAGTACTTC.

Note on this clonotype: The CDR3 end shows no conserved phenylalanine or tryptophan, and so a read error is likely. The CDR3 spells CASSLGVGNEQFL. The CDR3 DNA reads TGTGCCAGCAGCTTAGGGGTGGGCAATGAGCAGTTCCTC. J is TRBJ2-1 and V is TRBV11-2; D remains ambiguous. Germline V CDR1 and CDR2: SGHAT, FQNNGV. The CDR3 is 13 residues long. Between the trimmed V and J ends, which lost 1 base and 6 bases, there was a span of 7 bases.

With regard to this clonotype: Being one base from a much bigger clone, this may be a read error. The V gene is TRBV4-2, the J gene TRBJ2-7, with D uncertain. From germline, CDR1 is LGHNA and CDR2 YNFKEQ. Trimming pared 5 bases from V and 3 bases from J, leaving 11 bases between. The CDR3 contains 13 residues. This chain's CDR3 is CASSSIRNYEQYF. CDR3 nucleotide sequence: TGTGCCAGCAGCTCGATTAGGAACTACGAGCAGTACTTC.

This clonotype was counted a single time. The chain uses TRBV10-3 and TRBJ2-7; 8 bases line up with TRBD1. Germline V gene sequence: CDR1 ENHRY, CDR2 SYGVKD. This CDR3 contains 15 residues. V gave up 5 bases and J gave up 4 bases; unmatched junction bases: 10. CDR3 loop: CAISNYQGAGYEQYF. The CDR3 region has the DNA TGTGCCATCAGTAACTATCAGGGGGCGGGTTACGAGCAGTACTTC.

This clonotype was counted between two and nine times. V usage is TRBV4-1 and J usage is TRBJ2-1; 12 bases fit TRBD2. CDR1 and CDR2 (germline): MGHRA, YSYEKL. This CDR3 is built from 20 residues. After removal of 1 base from V and 1 base from J, the junction contained 11 bases not matched to a gene. The CDR3 region is CASSQVALAGGPRSYNEQFF. The CDR3 bases are TGCGCCAGCAGCCAAGTGGCCCTAGCGGGAGGGCCAAGGTCCTACAATGAGCAGTTCTTC.

The rearrangement uses TRBV2 and TRBJ2-7; 11 nucleotides match TRBD2. There are 16 residues in the CDR3. The germline V gene encodes CDR1 SNHLY and CDR2 FYNNEI. Trimming took 3 bases from V and 5 from J; bases not matched to a gene: 9. The CDR3 region is CASSDVASGRIHEQYF. In DNA form, the CDR3 reads TGTGCCAGCAGTGATGTGGCTAGCGGGAGGATCCACGAGCAGTACTTC.

This chain uses TRBV12-3 or TRBV12-4 with TRBJ1-1, with D uncertain. Trimming cost V 5 bases and J 6 bases, with 19 bases left between them. The CDR3 extends over 15 amino acids. The DNA of the CDR3 is TGTGCCAGCAGTCCGAGGGAAGCGATGGACGCTGAAGCTTTCTTT. Protein: CASSPREAMDAEAFF.

The V call is TRBV7-8, the J call TRBJ2-2, with D hard to call. CDR3 size: 13 residues. Trimming pared 4 bases from V and 6 bases from J, leaving 9 bases between. Germline V gene sequence: CDR1 SGHVS, CDR2 FQNEAQ. The CDR3 DNA reads TGTGCCAGCAGCTACTACACCGCCGGGGAGCTGTTTTTT. As protein: CASSYYTAGELFF. Combining the CDR3 with reference TRBV7-8 and TRBJ2-2 gives the whole variable domain GAGVSQSPRYKVAKRGQDVALRCDPISGHVSLFWYQQALGQGPEFLTYFQNEAQLDKSGLPSDRFFAERPEGSVSTLKIQRTQQEDSAVYLCASSYYTAGELFFGEGSRLTVL.